This T cell receptor beta chain derives from a study of identical twins. Germline V gene sequence: CDR1 SEHNR, CDR2 FQNEAQ (reference sequence). Trimming shortened V by 5 bases and J by 0 bases, and 16 bases separated the two germline ends. This CDR3 contains 16 residues. A universal primer site came from template switching; cDNA carried unique molecular identifiers. TCRdb recomputed calls from the 5' RACE reads with MiXCR, one row per CDR3 protein. The repertoire holds 570,000 or so distinct CDR3 sequences, with more than 9% as singletons. Notes on the study in general: Twins shared out-of-frame alpha sequences with excess low generation probability. Conclusions were based on cross-sectional statistical analysis, without following the same donors.

This clonotype was seen many times. Its antigen is still unknown. These data were also filed under a second study, of yellow fever vaccine responses in identical twins. This second study says: On the reported evidence, twins' vaccine T cell responses seemed partly convergent and partly personalized.

This TCR came from a woman younger than 30 in good health. Sequencing was done on a sample of PBMCs. The gene calls are TRBV7-9 and TRBJ1-1, with D tentatively TRBD1 (6 bases). CDR3 sequence (DNA): TGTGCCAGCAGCCCCCTACAGGGAGCTATGAACACTGAAGCTTTCTTT. It codes for CASSPLQGAMNTEAFF.